The 4 T cell receptor beta chains presented below share a single source sample, sequenced in a study of T cell responses to AZD1222 COVID-19 vaccine. The data were produced by immunoSEQ multiplex PCR, yet TCRdb's version contains in-frame clones alone and is incomplete. The data show approximately 110,000 clones, around 90% seen once. Sequencing used peripheral blood, obtained on day 0 of AZD1222 vaccination. All receptors come from an adult in good health.

CDR3 region: CAWRTTVPSTDTQYF. CDR3 bases: TGTGCCTGGAGAACGACAGTCCCTAGCACAGATACGCAGTATTTT. This chain connects TRBV30 to TRBJ2-3; maybe TRBD1 (5 bases). Trimming stripped 3 bases from V and 0 bases from J, with 13 bases between. Germline V gene sequence: CDR1 GTSNPN, CDR2 SVGIG (reference sequence). The CDR3 sequence is 15 residues long.

The genes are TRBV9 and TRBJ2-1, with D unresolved. Per the germline V gene, CDR1 is SGDLS and CDR2 is YYNGEE. V was trimmed by 0 bases and J by 0 bases, leaving 7 bases between them. The CDR3 is made up of 15 amino acids. The CDR3 here is CASSVGDASYNEQFF. The CDR3 coding sequence is TGTGCCAGCAGCGTAGGAGACGCCTCCTACAATGAGCAGTTCTTC.

The genes are TRBV5-4 and TRBJ1-1; D is undetermined. The germline V and J ends were trimmed by 2 bases and 2 bases, with 13 bases remaining between them. Germline loops: CDR1 SGHNT, CDR2 YYREEE (reference sequence). This CDR3 is 15 amino acids long. This chain's CDR3 is CASSLAPRANTEAFF. The CDR3, as DNA: TGTGCCAGCAGCTTAGCCCCACGGGCTAACACTGAAGCTTTCTTT.

This clone was detected a few times. The rearrangement joins TRBV11-1 to TRBJ2-3; D is ambiguous. From germline, CDR1 is SGHAT and CDR2 FQDESV (reference sequence). The CDR3 is 12 residues long. V dropped 2 bases and J dropped 4 bases, with 4 bases sitting between them. CDR3 sequence: CASSLQADTQYF. CDR3 nucleotides: TGTGCCAGCAGCTTACAGGCAGATACGCAGTATTTT.